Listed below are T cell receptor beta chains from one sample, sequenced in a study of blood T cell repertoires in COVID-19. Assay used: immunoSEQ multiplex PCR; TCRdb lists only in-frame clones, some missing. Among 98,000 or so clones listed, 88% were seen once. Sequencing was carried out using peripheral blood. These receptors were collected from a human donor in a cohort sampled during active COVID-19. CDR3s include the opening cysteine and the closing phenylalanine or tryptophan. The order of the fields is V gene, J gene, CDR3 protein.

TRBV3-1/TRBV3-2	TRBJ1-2	CASSPLGAPYGYTF
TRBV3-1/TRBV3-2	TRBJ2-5	CASSQFTGGWETQYF
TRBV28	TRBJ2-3	CASSPYTDTQYF
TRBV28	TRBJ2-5	CASSPLAGTREETQYF
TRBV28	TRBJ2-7	CASSAGTKTYEQYF
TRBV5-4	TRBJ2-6	CASSGRRLAGANVLTF
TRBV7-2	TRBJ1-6	CASSPGISALSSYNSPLHF
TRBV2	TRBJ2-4	CASQGQGLYIQYF
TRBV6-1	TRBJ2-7	CASSEQGADYEQYF
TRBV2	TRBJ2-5	CASRDYQETQYF
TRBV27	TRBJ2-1	CASSLGKAGGNNEQFF
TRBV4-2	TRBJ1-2	CASSQDKVGGTYGYTF
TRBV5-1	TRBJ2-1	CASSGNLAGGSNEQFF
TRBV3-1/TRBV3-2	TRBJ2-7	CASSQDRQYEQYF
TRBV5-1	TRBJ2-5	CASSLGLAETQYF
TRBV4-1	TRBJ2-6	CASSQEGAPGANVLTF
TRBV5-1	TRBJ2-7	CASSFPGLKEDEQYF
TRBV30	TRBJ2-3	CAWNRGGQSADTQYF
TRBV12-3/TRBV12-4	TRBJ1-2	CASTRQATGGYTF
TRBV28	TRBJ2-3	CASRNQDRGGDTQYF
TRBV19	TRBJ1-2	CASSMGGKSNGYTF
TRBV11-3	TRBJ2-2	CASRPGGGRNTGELFF
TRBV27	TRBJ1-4	CASRSGQGFEKLFF
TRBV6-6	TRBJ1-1	CASSDGTGEYTEAFF
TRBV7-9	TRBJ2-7	CASMGDGEGKQYF
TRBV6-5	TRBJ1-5	CASRDTGVVHF
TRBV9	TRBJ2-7	CASSVLGTGDPYEQYF
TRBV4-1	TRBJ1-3	CASSHVPGQGAVGNTIYF
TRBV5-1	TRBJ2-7	CASSLSGDEQYF
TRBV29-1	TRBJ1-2	CSAGDSPNYGYTF
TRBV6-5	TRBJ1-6	CASSYSGANNSPLHF
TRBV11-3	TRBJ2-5	CASSKSSGYQETQYF
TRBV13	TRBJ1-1	CASSPGRTEAFF
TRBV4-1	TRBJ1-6	CASSHLDRVRSPLHF
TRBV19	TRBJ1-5	CASSAGGNQPQHF
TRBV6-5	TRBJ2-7	CASCDHHAGSYEQYF
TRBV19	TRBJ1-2	CASSMDQGWYGYTF
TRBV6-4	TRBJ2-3	CASSDGTGETDTQYF
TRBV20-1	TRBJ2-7	CSTPSGGRQYF
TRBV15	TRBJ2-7	CATSRGRGPNYEQYF
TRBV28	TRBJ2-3	CASQRGGTDTQYF
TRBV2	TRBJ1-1	CASSEIEAPEAFF
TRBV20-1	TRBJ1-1	CSASWSRNTEAFF
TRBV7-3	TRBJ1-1	CASSLDREDTEAFF
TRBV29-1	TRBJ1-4	CSVARGGKLFF
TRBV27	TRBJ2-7	CASRAREGTYEQYF
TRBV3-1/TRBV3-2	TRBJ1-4	CASSQDRGAATNEKLFF
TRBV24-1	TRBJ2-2	CATSDEAGNGELFF